This T cell receptor beta chain was sequenced in a study of blood T cells in healthy people across ages. This clonotype came up a few times. The antigen remains undetermined. The use of a sample-barcoded 5' primer and a J-beta primer mix characterized a second PCR of about 6 to 12 cycles. TCRdb independently ran MiXCR on the 5' RACE reads; one entry per CDR3 protein. Counted here are a few hundred thousand distinct CDR3 sequences, 27% occurring once; the ten biggest clones make up 18%. PBMCs were isolated at a quantity of at least 6 million per sample. Total RNA, at least 6 micrograms per sample, was extracted from PBMCs. Whole-study findings and limits: Across samples, TCR beta diversity tracked strongly with naive T cell percentage.

The V and J ends lost 2 bases and 0 bases respectively, with 8 bases between them. In germline, CDR1 is SGHAT, CDR2 FQDESV (reference sequence). The CDR3 contains 15 residues. The receptor comes from a woman in her seventies in good health. Sequences were obtained from blood. V is TRBV11-1 and J is TRBJ2-1, with D unclear. The DNA for the CDR3 is TGTGCCAGCAGCTTATTGGATTCCTCCTACAATGAGCAGTTCTTC. Translating gives CASSLLDSSYNEQFF.